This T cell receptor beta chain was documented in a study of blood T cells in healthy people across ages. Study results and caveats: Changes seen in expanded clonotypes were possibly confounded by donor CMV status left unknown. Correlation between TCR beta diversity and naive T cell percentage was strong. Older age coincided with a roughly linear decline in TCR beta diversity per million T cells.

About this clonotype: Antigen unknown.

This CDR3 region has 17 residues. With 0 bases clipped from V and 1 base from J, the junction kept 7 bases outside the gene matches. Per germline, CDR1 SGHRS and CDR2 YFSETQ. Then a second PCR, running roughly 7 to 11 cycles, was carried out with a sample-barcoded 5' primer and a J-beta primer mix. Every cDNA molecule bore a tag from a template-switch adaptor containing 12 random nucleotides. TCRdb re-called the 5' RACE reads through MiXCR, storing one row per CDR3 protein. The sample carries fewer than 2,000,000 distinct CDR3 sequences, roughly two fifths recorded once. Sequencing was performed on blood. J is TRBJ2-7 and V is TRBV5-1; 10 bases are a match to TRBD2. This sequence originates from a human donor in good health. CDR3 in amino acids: CASSLASEAGGSYEQYF. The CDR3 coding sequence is TGCGCCAGCAGCTTGGCTTCGGAAGCGGGGGGGTCCTACGAGCAGTACTTC.